The clone carrying this T cell receptor (beta chain) was found a few times. Its target is unknown. The data were obtained in a study of blood T cells in healthy people across ages. Combining a sample-barcoded 5' primer with a J-beta primer mix, a second PCR ran for about 6 to 12 cycles. Every individual sample yielded 2.5 million or more paired-end reads (each containing CDR3). One entry per CDR3 protein results from TCRdb running MiXCR on the 5' RACE reads. The sample has around 580,000 distinct CDR3 sequences, about 45% seen once. The study, taken as a whole, reports: Strong correlation existed between TCR beta diversity and naive T cell percentage. Estimates of diversity drawn from one million T cells were considered underestimates. Age advanced and TCR beta diversity per million T cells fell, roughly linearly.

This TCR was recovered from a man older than 75 in good health. Sequencing was done on a sample of blood.

The CDR3 DNA follows: TGTGCCAGCAGCTTAGTGGGACTAGCCTACGAGCAGTACTTC. Protein product: CASSLVGLAYEQYF. The rearrangement links TRBV7-2 to TRBJ2-7; 8 bases are shared with TRBD2. Germline V gene data show CDR1 as SGHTA and CDR2 as FQGNSA. V was pared by 1 base and J by 2 bases, with 1 base of the junction left unmatched. The CDR3 spans 14 residues.